This TCR beta chain was captured by sequencing in a study of T-cell memory formation after mild COVID-19. V lost 2 bases to trimming and J lost 5 bases, with 12 bases between them. Germline lookup yields CDR1 MNHEY and CDR2 SVGAGI. The CDR3 covers 15 residues. One entry per CDR3 protein, called by TCRdb with MiXCR from the 5' RACE reads. The sample shows about 340,000 distinct CDR3 sequences, 13% of them seen only once. The sequenced sample consisted of PBMCs or a T cell subset sorted from them (not recorded which). The sequence came from a man aged 18 to 30 who had mild COVID-19 (a few samples of this study predate the infection). Cell type and time point are not known. This sequence joins TRBV6-5 and TRBJ1-4; possible D gene TRBD1, 5 bases. The CDR3 region is CASSYKGVRNEKLFF. CDR3 in DNA: TGTGCCAGCAGTTACAAAGGGGTCCGAAATGAAAAACTGTTTTTT.